This T cell receptor beta chain was found in a study of CD8 T cells in ankylosing spondylitis. The study's findings and limits: About eight highly homologous variants made up a TCR beta motif that seemed to typify ankylosing spondylitis blood. There was reportedly significant enrichment of clones that were disease-linked in matched ankylosing spondylitis synovial fluid.

A single record per CDR3 protein comes from TCRdb applying MiXCR to the 5' RACE reads. The sample has 250,000 or so distinct CDR3 sequences, 15% to 20% seen once. This clonotype was found many times. Its antigen remains unidentified. The TCR comes from a male donor with ankylosing spondylitis or in good health (not recorded which). Sequencing was carried out using blood, either unsorted or a sorted T cell fraction (not recorded which).

The CDR3 coding sequence is TGTGCCAGCAGGCACCTAGCGGAAGCCTCAGATACGCAGTATTTT. This sequence encodes CASRHLAEASDTQYF. The chain uses TRBV12-3 or TRBV12-4 and TRBJ2-3; 7 bases fit TRBD2. Unmatched junction bases numbered 10, after V lost 6 bases and J lost 4 bases. The CDR3 contains 15 residues.